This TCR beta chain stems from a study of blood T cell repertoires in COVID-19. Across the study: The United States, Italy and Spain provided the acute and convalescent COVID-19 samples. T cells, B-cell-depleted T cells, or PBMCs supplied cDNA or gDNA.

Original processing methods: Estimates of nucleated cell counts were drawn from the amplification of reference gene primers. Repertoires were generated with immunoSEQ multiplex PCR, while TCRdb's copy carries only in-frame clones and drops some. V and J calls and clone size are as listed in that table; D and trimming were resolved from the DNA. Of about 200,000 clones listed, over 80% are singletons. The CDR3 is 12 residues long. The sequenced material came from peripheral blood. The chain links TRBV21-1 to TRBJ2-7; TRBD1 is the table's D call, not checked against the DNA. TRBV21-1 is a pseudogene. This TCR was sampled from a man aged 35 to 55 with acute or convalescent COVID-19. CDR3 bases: TGTGCCAACCGGACAGGGGCGTCCGAGCAGTACTTC. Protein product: CANRTGASEQYF.